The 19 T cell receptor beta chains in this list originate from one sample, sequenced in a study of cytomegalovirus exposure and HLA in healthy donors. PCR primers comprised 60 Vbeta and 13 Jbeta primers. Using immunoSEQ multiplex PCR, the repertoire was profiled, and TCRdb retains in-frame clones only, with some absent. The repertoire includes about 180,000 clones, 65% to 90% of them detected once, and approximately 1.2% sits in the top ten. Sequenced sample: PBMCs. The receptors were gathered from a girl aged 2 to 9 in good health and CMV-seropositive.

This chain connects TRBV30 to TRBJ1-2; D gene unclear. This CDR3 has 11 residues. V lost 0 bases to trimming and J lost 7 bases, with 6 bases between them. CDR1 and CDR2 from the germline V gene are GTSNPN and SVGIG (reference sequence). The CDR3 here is CAWSVFSGYTF. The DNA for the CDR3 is TGTGCCTGGAGTGTCTTCAGTGGCTACACCTTC.

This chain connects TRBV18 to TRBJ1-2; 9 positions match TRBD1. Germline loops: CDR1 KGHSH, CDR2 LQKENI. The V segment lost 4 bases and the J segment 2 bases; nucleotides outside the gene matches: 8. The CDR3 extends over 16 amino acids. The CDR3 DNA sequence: TGTGCCAGCTCACAGGGATGGACAGGGGCAAACTATGGCTACACCTTC. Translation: CASSQGWTGANYGYTF.

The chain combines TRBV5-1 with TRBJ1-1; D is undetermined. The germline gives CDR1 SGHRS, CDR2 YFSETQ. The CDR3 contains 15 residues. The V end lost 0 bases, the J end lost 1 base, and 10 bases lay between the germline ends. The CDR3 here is CASSLDTRKNTEAFF. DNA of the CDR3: TGCGCCAGCAGCTTGGACACCCGAAAGAACACTGAAGCTTTCTTT. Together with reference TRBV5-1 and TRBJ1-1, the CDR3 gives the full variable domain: KAGVTQTPRYLIKTRGQQVTLSCSPISGHRSVSWYQQTPGQGLQFLFEYFSETQRNKGNFPGRFSGRQFSNSRSEMNVSTLELGDSALYLCASSLDTRKNTEAFFGQGTRLTVV.

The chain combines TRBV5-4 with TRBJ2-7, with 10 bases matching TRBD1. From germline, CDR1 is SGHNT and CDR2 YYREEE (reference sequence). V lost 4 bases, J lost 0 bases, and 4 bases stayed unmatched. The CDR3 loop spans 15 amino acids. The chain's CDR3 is CASSMGQGSSYEQYF. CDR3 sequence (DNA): TGTGCCAGCAGCATGGGACAGGGGAGCTCCTACGAGCAGTACTTC.

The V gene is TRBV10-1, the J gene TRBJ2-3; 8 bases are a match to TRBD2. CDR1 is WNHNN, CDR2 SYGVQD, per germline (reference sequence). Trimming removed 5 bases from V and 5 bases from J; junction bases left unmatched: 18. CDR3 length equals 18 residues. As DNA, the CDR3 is TGCGCCAGCAGTCGTGGACTAGCTCCGCTAAGCACAGTAGATACGCAGTATTTT. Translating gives CASSRGLAPLSTVDTQYF.

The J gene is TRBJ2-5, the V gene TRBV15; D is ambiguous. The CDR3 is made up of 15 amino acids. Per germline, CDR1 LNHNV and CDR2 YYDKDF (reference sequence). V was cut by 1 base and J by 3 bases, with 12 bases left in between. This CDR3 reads CATSRGAPPEETQYF. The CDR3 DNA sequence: TGTGCCACCAGCAGAGGGGCCCCACCCGAAGAGACCCAGTACTTC.

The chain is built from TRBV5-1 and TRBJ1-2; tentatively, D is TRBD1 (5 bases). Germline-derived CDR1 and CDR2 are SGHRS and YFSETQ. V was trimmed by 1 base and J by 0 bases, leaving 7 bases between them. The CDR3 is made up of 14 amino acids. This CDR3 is CASSLWTTNYGYTF. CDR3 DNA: TGCGCCAGCAGCTTGTGGACAACTAACTATGGCTACACCTTC.

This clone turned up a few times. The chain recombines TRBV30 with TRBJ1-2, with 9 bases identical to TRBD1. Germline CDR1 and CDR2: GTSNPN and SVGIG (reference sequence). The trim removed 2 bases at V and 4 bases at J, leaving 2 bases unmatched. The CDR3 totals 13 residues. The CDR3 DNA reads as TGTGCCTGGAGTACAGGGGGCGGCTATGGCTACACCTTC. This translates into CAWSTGGGYGYTF.

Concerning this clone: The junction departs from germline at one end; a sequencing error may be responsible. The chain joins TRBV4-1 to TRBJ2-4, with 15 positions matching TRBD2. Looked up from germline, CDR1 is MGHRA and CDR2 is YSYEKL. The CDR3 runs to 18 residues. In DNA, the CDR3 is TGCGCCAGCAGCCCGGGACTAGCGGGAGGCCAAGCCAAAAACACTCAGTACTTC. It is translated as CASSPGLAGGQAKNTQYF.

The CDR3 region is CASSFDSGSYEQFF. The DNA of the CDR3 is TGTGCCAGCAGCTTCGATAGCGGGAGCTATGAGCAGTTCTTC. The J gene is TRBJ2-1, the V gene TRBV9; 9 bases map to TRBD2. V shed 4 bases, J shed 8 bases, and the junction held 7 bases outside the gene matches. Germline V CDR1 and CDR2: SGDLS, YYNGEE. The CDR3 runs to 14 residues.

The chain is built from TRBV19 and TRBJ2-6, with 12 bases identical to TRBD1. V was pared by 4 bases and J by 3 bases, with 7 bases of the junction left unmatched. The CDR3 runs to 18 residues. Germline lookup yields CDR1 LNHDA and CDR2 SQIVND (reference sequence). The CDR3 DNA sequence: TGTGCCAGTAGTAAGGGACAGGGGGCCTCAATTGGGGCCAACGTCCTGACTTTC. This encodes CASSKGQGASIGANVLTF.

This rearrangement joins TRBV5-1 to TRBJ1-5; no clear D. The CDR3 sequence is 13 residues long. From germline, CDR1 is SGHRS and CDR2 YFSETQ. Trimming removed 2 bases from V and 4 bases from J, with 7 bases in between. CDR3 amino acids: CASSFGENQPQHF. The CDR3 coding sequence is TGCGCCAGCAGCTTCGGGGAAAATCAGCCCCAGCATTTT.

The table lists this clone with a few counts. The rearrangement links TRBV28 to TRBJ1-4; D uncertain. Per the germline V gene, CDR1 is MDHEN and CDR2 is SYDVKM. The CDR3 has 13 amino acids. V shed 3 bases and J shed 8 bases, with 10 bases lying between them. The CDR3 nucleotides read TGTGCCAGCAGTTTGGTCGGGGTCGAAAAACTGTTTTTT. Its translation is CASSLVGVEKLFF.

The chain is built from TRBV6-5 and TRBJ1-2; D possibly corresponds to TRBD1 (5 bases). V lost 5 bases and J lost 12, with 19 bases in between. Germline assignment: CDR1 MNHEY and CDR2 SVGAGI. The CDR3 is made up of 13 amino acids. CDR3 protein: CASSSGTPLRDTF. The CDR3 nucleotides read TGTGCCAGCAGTAGCGGGACCCCCCTGAGGGACACCTTC.

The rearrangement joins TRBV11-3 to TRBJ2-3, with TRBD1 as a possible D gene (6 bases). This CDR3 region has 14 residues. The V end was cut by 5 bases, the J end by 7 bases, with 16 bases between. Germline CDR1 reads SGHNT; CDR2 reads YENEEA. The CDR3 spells CASSHPTGSYTQYF. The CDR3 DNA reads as TGTGCCAGCAGCCACCCCACAGGGAGCTATACGCAGTATTTT.

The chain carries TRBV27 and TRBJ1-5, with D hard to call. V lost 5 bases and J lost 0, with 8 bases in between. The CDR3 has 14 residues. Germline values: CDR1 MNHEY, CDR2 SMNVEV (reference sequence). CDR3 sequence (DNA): TGTGCCAGCAGTACCACTAATAGCAATCAGCCCCAGCATTTT. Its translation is CASSTTNSNQPQHF.

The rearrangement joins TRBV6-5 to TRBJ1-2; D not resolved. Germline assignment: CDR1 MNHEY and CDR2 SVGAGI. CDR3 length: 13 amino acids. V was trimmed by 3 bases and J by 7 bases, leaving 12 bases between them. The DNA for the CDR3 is TGTGCCAGCAGTTATAGTACTCCGGGTGGCTACACCTTC. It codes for CASSYSTPGGYTF.

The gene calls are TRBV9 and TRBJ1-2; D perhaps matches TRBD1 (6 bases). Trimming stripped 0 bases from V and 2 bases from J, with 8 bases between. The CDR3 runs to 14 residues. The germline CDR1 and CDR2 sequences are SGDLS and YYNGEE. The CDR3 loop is CASSVGDTNYGYTF. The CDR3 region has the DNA TGTGCCAGCAGCGTAGGGGACACAAACTATGGCTACACCTTC.

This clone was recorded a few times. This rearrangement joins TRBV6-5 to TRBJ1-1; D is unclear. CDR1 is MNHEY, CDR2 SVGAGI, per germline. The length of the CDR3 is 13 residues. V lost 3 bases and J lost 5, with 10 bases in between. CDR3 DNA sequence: TGTGCCAGCAGTTATTGGGCAGAGACTGAAGCTTTCTTT. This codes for CASSYWAETEAFF.